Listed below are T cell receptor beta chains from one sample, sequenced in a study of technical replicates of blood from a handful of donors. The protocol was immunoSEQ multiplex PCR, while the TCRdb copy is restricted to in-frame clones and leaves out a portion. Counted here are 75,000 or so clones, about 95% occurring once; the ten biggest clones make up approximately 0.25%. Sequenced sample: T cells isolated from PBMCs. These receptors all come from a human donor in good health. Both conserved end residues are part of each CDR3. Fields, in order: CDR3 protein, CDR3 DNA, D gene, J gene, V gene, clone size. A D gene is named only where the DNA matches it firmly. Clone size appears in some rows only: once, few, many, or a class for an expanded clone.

CDR3 protein: CASTTDRGYNSPLHF
CDR3 DNA: TGTGCCAGCACCACGGACAGGGGTTATAATTCACCCCTCCACTTT
D gene: TRBD1
J gene: TRBJ1-6
V gene: TRBV7-8
clone size: NA

CDR3 protein: CASTLLAYTDTQYF
CDR3 DNA: TGTGCCAGCACCTTACTCGCCTACACAGATACGCAGTATTTT
D gene: NA
J gene: TRBJ2-3
V gene: TRBV2
clone size: NA

CDR3 protein: CASSVRGKLFF
CDR3 DNA: TGCGCCAGCAGTGTCAGGGGAAAACTGTTTTTT
D gene: NA
J gene: TRBJ1-4
V gene: TRBV10-2
clone size: NA

CDR3 protein: CAWSWPSGMTIETQYF
CDR3 DNA: TGTGCCTGGAGCTGGCCTAGCGGGATGACGATAGAGACCCAGTACTTC
D gene: TRBD2
J gene: TRBJ2-5
V gene: TRBV30
clone size: once

CDR3 protein: CASKDQGRGDYGYTF
CDR3 DNA: TGTGCCAGCAAGGACCAAGGGAGGGGGGACTATGGCTACACCTTC
D gene: NA
J gene: TRBJ1-2
V gene: TRBV5-8
clone size: NA

CDR3 protein: CASSLAGPEGYEQYF
CDR3 DNA: TGTGCCAGCAGCTTGGCCGGACCCGAGGGCTACGAGCAGTACTTC
D gene: NA
J gene: TRBJ2-7
V gene: TRBV5-4
clone size: NA

CDR3 protein: CASSLGQGIDGYTF
CDR3 DNA: TGCGCCAGCAGCTTGGGACAGGGTATCGATGGCTACACCTTC
D gene: TRBD1
J gene: TRBJ1-2
V gene: TRBV5-1
clone size: NA

CDR3 protein: CASSQAPSVRGNEQFF
CDR3 DNA: TGCGCCAGCAGCCAAGCCCCCTCCGTCAGGGGCAATGAGCAGTTCTTC
D gene: NA
J gene: TRBJ2-1
V gene: TRBV4-1
clone size: once

CDR3 protein: CASSLRGEKDYEQYF
CDR3 DNA: TGTGCCAGCAGCCTTCGGGGGGAGAAGGACTACGAGCAGTACTTC
D gene: TRBD2
J gene: TRBJ2-7
V gene: TRBV27
clone size: NA

CDR3 protein: CASRTTGVPYEQYF
CDR3 DNA: TGTGCCAGCAGAACAACAGGGGTCCCCTACGAGCAGTACTTC
D gene: TRBD1
J gene: TRBJ2-7
V gene: TRBV27
clone size: NA

CDR3 protein: CASSLTGGLTEAFF
CDR3 DNA: TGTGCCAGCAGCTTAACAGGGGGACTCACTGAAGCTTTCTTT
D gene: TRBD1
J gene: TRBJ1-1
V gene: TRBV5-6
clone size: NA

CDR3 protein: CASSDEGAQVQFF
CDR3 DNA: TGTGCCAGCAGCGACGAGGGGGCTCAAGTGCAGTTCTTC
D gene: TRBD1
J gene: TRBJ2-1
V gene: TRBV5-4
clone size: NA

CDR3 protein: CASSSPGRARDEQYF
CDR3 DNA: TGTGCCAGCAGCTCTCCCGGGAGGGCGAGGGACGAGCAGTACTTC
D gene: TRBD2
J gene: TRBJ2-7
V gene: TRBV7-9
clone size: few

CDR3 protein: CASASGENQPQHF
CDR3 DNA: TGTGCCAGCGCCTCGGGGGAGAATCAGCCCCAGCATTTT
D gene: NA
J gene: TRBJ1-5
V gene: TRBV9
clone size: NA

CDR3 protein: CATSRFRDRDQPQHF
CDR3 DNA: TGTGCCACCAGCCGCTTCCGGGACAGGGATCAGCCCCAGCATTTT
D gene: TRBD1
J gene: TRBJ1-5
V gene: TRBV15
clone size: NA

CDR3 protein: CASSSRQSYEQYF
CDR3 DNA: TGTGCCAGCAGCTCCAGACAGTCCTACGAGCAGTACTTC
D gene: NA
J gene: TRBJ2-7
V gene: TRBV7-2
clone size: NA

CDR3 protein: CASSIGTGGHTEAFF
CDR3 DNA: TGTGCCAGTAGTATAGGGACAGGGGGGCACACTGAAGCTTTCTTT
D gene: TRBD1
J gene: TRBJ1-1
V gene: TRBV19
clone size: NA

CDR3 protein: CASSYGVSGSSYNEQFF
CDR3 DNA: TGTGCCAGCAGCTATGGGGTCAGCGGGAGCTCCTACAATGAGCAGTTCTTC
D gene: TRBD2
J gene: TRBJ2-1
V gene: TRBV5-4
clone size: once

CDR3 protein: CASNRDEQYF
CDR3 DNA: TGTGCCAGCAATCGGGACGAGCAGTACTTC
D gene: NA
J gene: TRBJ2-7
V gene: TRBV6-1
clone size: NA

CDR3 protein: CAIGPATRGNEQFF
CDR3 DNA: TGTGCCATTGGACCGGCAACTCGCGGGAATGAGCAGTTCTTC
D gene: NA
J gene: TRBJ2-1
V gene: TRBV2
clone size: once

CDR3 protein: CASSPQGGGYEQYF
CDR3 DNA: TGTGCCAGTAGTCCACAGGGTGGAGGCTACGAGCAGTACTTC
D gene: NA
J gene: TRBJ2-7
V gene: TRBV19
clone size: NA

CDR3 protein: CASSYRGSYNEQFF
CDR3 DNA: TGTGCCAGCAGTTATCGGGGGAGCTACAATGAGCAGTTCTTC
D gene: NA
J gene: TRBJ2-1
V gene: TRBV27
clone size: NA

CDR3 protein: CASSWGQLNTEAFF
CDR3 DNA: TGTGCCAGCAGCTGGGGACAGCTGAACACTGAAGCTTTCTTT
D gene: TRBD1
J gene: TRBJ1-1
V gene: TRBV5-6
clone size: once

CDR3 protein: CASSIDESGQENTEAFF
CDR3 DNA: TGTGCCAGTAGTATAGATGAATCGGGACAGGAAAACACTGAAGCTTTCTTT
D gene: TRBD1
J gene: TRBJ1-1
V gene: TRBV19
clone size: once

CDR3 protein: CASSISVGELFF
CDR3 DNA: TGTGCCAGTAGTATTTCAGTTGGGGAGCTGTTTTTT
D gene: NA
J gene: TRBJ2-2
V gene: TRBV19
clone size: NA

CDR3 protein: CASSLINRNTEAFF
CDR3 DNA: TGTGCCAGCAGCTTAATCAACAGGAACACTGAAGCTTTCTTT
D gene: NA
J gene: TRBJ1-1
V gene: TRBV7-9
clone size: NA

CDR3 protein: CASSLGVWPIF
CDR3 DNA: TGTGCCAGCAGCCTTGGAGTCTGGCCTATCTTC
D gene: NA
J gene: TRBJ2-1
V gene: TRBV5-6
clone size: NA

CDR3 protein: CASSQDDRGLSQPQHF
CDR3 DNA: TGTGCCAGCAGCCAAGACGACAGGGGGCTGAGTCAGCCCCAGCATTTT
D gene: TRBD1
J gene: TRBJ1-5
V gene: TRBV4-2
clone size: NA

CDR3 protein: CASSLWENSYNEQFF
CDR3 DNA: TGTGCCAGCAGCCTCTGGGAGAACTCCTACAATGAGCAGTTCTTC
D gene: NA
J gene: TRBJ2-1
V gene: TRBV14
clone size: NA

CDR3 protein: CASSYGTQYQETQYF
CDR3 DNA: TGTGCCAGCAGTTATGGTACCCAGTACCAAGAGACCCAGTACTTC
D gene: NA
J gene: TRBJ2-5
V gene: TRBV6-5
clone size: NA

CDR3 protein: CASSFGTGAPNEQFF
CDR3 DNA: TGCGCCAGCAGCTTCGGGACAGGGGCGCCCAATGAGCAGTTCTTC
D gene: TRBD1
J gene: TRBJ2-1
V gene: TRBV5-1
clone size: NA

CDR3 protein: CAWTDGTYEQYF
CDR3 DNA: TGTGCCTGGACCGACGGGACCTACGAGCAGTACTTC
D gene: NA
J gene: TRBJ2-7
V gene: TRBV30
clone size: NA

CDR3 protein: CASSDSGTGEDGYTF
CDR3 DNA: TGTGCCAGCAGTGATTCAGGGACAGGGGAAGACGGCTACACCTTC
D gene: TRBD1
J gene: TRBJ1-2
V gene: TRBV6-4
clone size: NA

CDR3 protein: CAWRGSGWTANTEAFF
CDR3 DNA: TGTGCCTGGAGGGGAAGTGGATGGACAGCGAACACTGAAGCTTTCTTT
D gene: NA
J gene: TRBJ1-1
V gene: TRBV30
clone size: NA

CDR3 protein: CSVEGQGSGNTIYF
CDR3 DNA: TGCAGCGTTGAAGGACAGGGCTCTGGAAACACCATATATTTT
D gene: TRBD1
J gene: TRBJ1-3
V gene: TRBV29-1
clone size: NA

CDR3 protein: CASSAGGGTDTQYF
CDR3 DNA: TGCGCCAGCTCCGCGGGGGGGGGCACAGATACGCAGTATTTT
D gene: TRBD2
J gene: TRBJ2-3
V gene: TRBV5-1
clone size: NA

CDR3 protein: CASSSDRKETQYF
CDR3 DNA: TGTGCCAGCAGTTCTGACAGGAAAGAGACCCAGTACTTC
D gene: NA
J gene: TRBJ2-5
V gene: TRBV6-5
clone size: NA

CDR3 protein: CASSGTANKVSQTEAFF
CDR3 DNA: TGTGCCAGCTCAGGGACAGCGAACAAGGTTTCACAGACTGAAGCTTTCTTT
D gene: TRBD1
J gene: TRBJ1-1
V gene: TRBV18
clone size: once

CDR3 protein: CASLDRAKYEQYF
CDR3 DNA: TGTGCCAGTTTGGACAGGGCAAAGTACGAGCAGTACTTC
D gene: TRBD1
J gene: TRBJ2-7
V gene: TRBV19
clone size: NA

CDR3 protein: CASKGDPTEAFF
CDR3 DNA: TGTGCCAGCAAAGGGGATCCCACTGAAGCTTTCTTT
D gene: NA
J gene: TRBJ1-1
V gene: TRBV6-5
clone size: NA

CDR3 protein: CASSLYRGASYEQYF
CDR3 DNA: TGTGCCAGCAGCTTATATCGGGGAGCCTCCTACGAGCAGTACTTC
D gene: NA
J gene: TRBJ2-7
V gene: TRBV13
clone size: NA

CDR3 protein: CASSELDSRIQYF
CDR3 DNA: TGCGCCAGCAGTGAACTGGACAGCCGCATTCAGTACTTC
D gene: NA
J gene: TRBJ2-4
V gene: TRBV10-1
clone size: NA

CDR3 protein: CASSQTRFGTDTQYF
CDR3 DNA: TGCGCCAGCAGCCAAACTCGGTTCGGTACAGATACGCAGTATTTT
D gene: NA
J gene: TRBJ2-3
V gene: TRBV4-1
clone size: once

CDR3 protein: CASSPGLLKVYTF
CDR3 DNA: TGTGCCAGCAGTCCAGGGTTACTAAAGGTCTACACCTTC
D gene: NA
J gene: TRBJ1-2
V gene: TRBV6-6
clone size: NA

CDR3 protein: CASSPDRASYEQYF
CDR3 DNA: TGTGCCAGCTCCCCGGACAGGGCGAGCTACGAGCAGTACTTC
D gene: TRBD1
J gene: TRBJ2-7
V gene: TRBV18
clone size: once

CDR3 protein: CASGLIGDEQYF
CDR3 DNA: TGTGCTAGTGGTTTGATAGGGGACGAGCAGTACTTC
D gene: NA
J gene: TRBJ2-7
V gene: TRBV12-5
clone size: NA

CDR3 protein: CASSLIWGDGLSYNEQFF
CDR3 DNA: TGTGCCAGCAGTTTAATTTGGGGGGACGGACTCTCCTACAATGAGCAGTTCTTC
D gene: NA
J gene: TRBJ2-1
V gene: TRBV27
clone size: NA

CDR3 protein: CASSPGHSINYGYTF
CDR3 DNA: TGTGCCAGCAGCCCGGGACACTCGATTAACTATGGCTACACCTTC
D gene: NA
J gene: TRBJ1-2
V gene: TRBV9
clone size: NA

CDR3 protein: CASSLHPTVEAFF
CDR3 DNA: TGTGCCAGCAGCCTCCACCCGACAGTTGAAGCTTTCTTT
D gene: NA
J gene: TRBJ1-1
V gene: TRBV7-9
clone size: NA

CDR3 protein: CAIRGQGSFNYGYTF
CDR3 DNA: TGTGCCATCAGGGGACAGGGGAGTTTCAACTATGGCTACACCTTC
D gene: TRBD1
J gene: TRBJ1-2
V gene: TRBV10-3
clone size: NA

CDR3 protein: CASSWDRRPDTQYF
CDR3 DNA: TGTGCCAGCAGCTGGGACAGGCGGCCAGATACGCAGTATTTT
D gene: TRBD1
J gene: TRBJ2-3
V gene: TRBV7-9
clone size: NA

CDR3 protein: CASSPQTGRYTEAFF
CDR3 DNA: TGCGCCAGCAGCCCGCAGACAGGGAGGTACACTGAAGCTTTCTTT
D gene: TRBD1
J gene: TRBJ1-1
V gene: TRBV4-1
clone size: NA

CDR3 protein: CAWSVHRGNTEAFF
CDR3 DNA: TGTGCCTGGAGTGTACACCGGGGGAACACTGAAGCTTTCTTT
D gene: NA
J gene: TRBJ1-1
V gene: TRBV30
clone size: NA

CDR3 protein: CASSRGGGRAPYGYTF
CDR3 DNA: TGTGCCAGCAGTCGGGGGGGCGGGAGGGCCCCCTACGGCTACACCTTC
D gene: NA
J gene: TRBJ1-2
V gene: TRBV27
clone size: NA

CDR3 protein: CASSLGLAPNEQFF
CDR3 DNA: TGTGCTAGCAGCTTAGGGCTAGCCCCCAATGAGCAGTTCTTC
D gene: NA
J gene: TRBJ2-1
V gene: TRBV7-7
clone size: NA